This TCR beta chain comes out of a study of OX40 agonist ivuxolimab in advanced cancers. At the level of the study: Head and neck, renal cell, melanoma or hepatocellular carcinoma were the cancers that dose-escalation patients had. Prior anti-PD-1, anti-PD-L1 or anti-CTLA-4 therapy did not bar entry, and 30% to 40% had some. Study-wide results and caveats: Average numbers of expanded clones were greater in CD8+ T cells than in CD4+.

Any history of autoimmune disease or systemic immunosuppression disqualified patients. This clone was counted between two and nine times. Antigen: not known. The CDR3 has 13 amino acids. Germline CDR1 and CDR2: SGHAT and FQNNGV. Trimming shortened V by 3 bases and J by 5 bases, and 10 bases separated the two germline ends. Using immunoSEQ multiplex PCR, the repertoire was profiled, and TCRdb retains in-frame clones only, with some absent. This table has roughly 89,000 clones, just over 85% appearing once. The sequencing here drew on CD4+ or CD8+ T cells sorted from blood, taken in a trial of the OX40 agonist ivuxolimab. This sequence joins TRBV11-2 and TRBJ1-1, with no clear D. The sequence derives from an adult with an advanced solid tumor such as melanoma, head and neck, liver or kidney cancer. The CDR3 DNA reads TGTGCCAGCAGCTTCGCAGGAGGGACTGAAGCTTTCTTT. Translation: CASSFAGGTEAFF.